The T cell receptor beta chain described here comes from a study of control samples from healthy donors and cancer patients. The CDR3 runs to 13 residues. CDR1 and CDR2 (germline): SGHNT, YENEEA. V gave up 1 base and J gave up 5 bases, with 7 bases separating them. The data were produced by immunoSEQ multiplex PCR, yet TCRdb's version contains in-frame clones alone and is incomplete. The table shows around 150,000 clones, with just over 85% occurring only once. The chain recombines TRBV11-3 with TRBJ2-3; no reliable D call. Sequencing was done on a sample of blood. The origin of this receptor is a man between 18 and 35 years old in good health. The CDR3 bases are TGTGCCAGCAGCTTAGCCTCCCTAGATACGCAGTATTTT. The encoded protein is CASSLASLDTQYF.